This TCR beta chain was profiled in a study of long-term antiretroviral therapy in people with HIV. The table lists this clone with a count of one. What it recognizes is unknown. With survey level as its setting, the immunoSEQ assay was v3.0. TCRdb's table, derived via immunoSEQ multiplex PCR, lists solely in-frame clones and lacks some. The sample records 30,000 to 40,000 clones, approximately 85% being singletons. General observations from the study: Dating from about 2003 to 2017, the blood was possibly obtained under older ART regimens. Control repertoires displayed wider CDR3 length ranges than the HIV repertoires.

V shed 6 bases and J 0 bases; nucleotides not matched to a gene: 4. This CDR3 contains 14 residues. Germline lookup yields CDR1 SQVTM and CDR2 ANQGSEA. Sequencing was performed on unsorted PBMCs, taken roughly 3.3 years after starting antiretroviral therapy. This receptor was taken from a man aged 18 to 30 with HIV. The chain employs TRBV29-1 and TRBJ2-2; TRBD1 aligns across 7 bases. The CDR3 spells CSVRTGANTGELFF. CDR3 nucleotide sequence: TGCAGCGTCCGGACAGGCGCGAACACCGGGGAGCTGTTTTTT.